The 13 T cell receptor beta chains below come from one sample, sequenced in a study of OX40 agonist ivuxolimab in advanced cancers. TCRdb's table, derived via immunoSEQ multiplex PCR, lists solely in-frame clones and lacks some. This sample has about 16,000 clones; more than 80% occur once, and the top ten carry approximately 28%. Sequencing used CD4+ or CD8+ T cells sorted from blood, obtained in a trial of the OX40 agonist ivuxolimab. All receptors derive from an adult with an advanced solid tumor such as melanoma, head and neck, liver or kidney cancer.

This clone was observed a handful of times. The chain carries TRBV19 and TRBJ1-5; no firm D call. Trimming cost V 4 bases and J 3 bases, with 7 bases left between them. The CDR3 is 13 residues long. CDR1 and CDR2 (germline): LNHDA, SQIVND (reference sequence). CDR3 residues: CASSRGINQPQHF. In DNA form, the CDR3 reads TGTGCCAGTAGTAGGGGAATCAATCAGCCCCAGCATTTT.

The gene calls are TRBV5-4 and TRBJ2-1; 9 bases fit TRBD2. Per germline, CDR1 SGHNT and CDR2 YYREEE (reference sequence). CDR3 length: 15 amino acids. Germline trimming cut 4 bases from V and 3 bases from J; bases unmatched to any gene: 5. CDR3 amino acids: CASSPSGTNYNEQFF. The CDR3, as DNA: TGTGCCAGCAGCCCTAGCGGGACGAACTACAATGAGCAGTTCTTC.

CDR3 nucleotide sequence: TGTGCCAGCAGCTTAGTTTTTGGGCGAGATGAGCAGTTCTTC. This sequence encodes CASSLVFGRDEQFF. V and J are TRBV11-2 and TRBJ2-1; D is ambiguous. The length of the CDR3 is 14 residues. V was pared by 1 base and J by 8 bases, with 12 bases between. Germline V gene data show CDR1 as SGHAT and CDR2 as FQNNGV.

The chain links TRBV11-3 to TRBJ2-4, with D possibly TRBD2 on 6 matching bases. The CDR3 is 15 amino acids. Germline CDR1 is SGHNT and CDR2 is YENEEA. Deletions cut 8 bases from V and 1 base from J, with 15 bases between. As DNA, the CDR3 is TGTGCCAGCGGCAATTCGGAGGGTGCCAAAAACATTCAGTACTTC. This encodes CASGNSEGAKNIQYF.

The chain has TRBV7-8 and TRBJ2-5; D might be TRBD1 (6 bases). Per germline, CDR1 SGHVS and CDR2 FQNEAQ. V lost 4 bases and J lost 4, with 13 bases in between. CDR3 size: 14 residues. The CDR3 loop is CASSSSGVAETQYF. The CDR3 DNA reads TGTGCCAGCAGCTCATCAGGGGTTGCAGAGACCCAGTACTTC.

The CDR3 here is CASSPVLAGSHNEQFF. In DNA form, the CDR3 reads TGCGCCAGCAGCCCGGTACTAGCGGGGTCCCACAATGAGCAGTTCTTC. This chain links TRBV5-1 with TRBJ2-1, with TRBD2 matching over 10 bases. Germline V gives CDR1 SGHRS, CDR2 YFSETQ. The J segment lost 5 bases and the V segment lost 4 bases, leaving 9 bases of the junction unmatched. The length of the CDR3 is 16 residues.

This clone has just one count. V gene TRBV4-1 combines with J gene TRBJ2-1; D gene uncertain. This CDR3 is built from 16 residues. CDR1 is MGHRA, CDR2 YSYEKL, per germline. Trimming cost V 0 bases and J 0 bases, with 9 bases left between them. Written as DNA, the CDR3 is TGCGCCAGCAGCCAAGAACCTGGAAACTCCTACAATGAGCAGTTCTTC. This sequence encodes CASSQEPGNSYNEQFF.

The CDR3 bases are TGTGCCAGCAGCTTAGGCCTAGCGGCCACCGGGGAGCTGTTTTTT. Translating gives CASSLGLAATGELFF. The chain recombines TRBV7-9 with TRBJ2-2, with 7 bases fitting TRBD2. Germline assignment: CDR1 SEHNR and CDR2 FQNEAQ (reference sequence). CDR3 length: 15 residues. The J segment lost 4 bases and the V segment lost 1 base, leaving 3 bases of the junction unmatched.

The chain joins TRBV7-9 to TRBJ1-4; 11 positions match TRBD1. V lost 4 bases and J lost 6; bases outside the gene matches: 1. Germline V lookup: CDR1 SEHNR, CDR2 FQNEAQ (reference sequence). This CDR3 region has 14 residues. This CDR3 is CASSSGQGDEKLFF. The DNA for the CDR3 is TGTGCCAGCAGCTCGGGACAGGGGGATGAAAAACTGTTTTTT.

The chain is built from TRBV19 and TRBJ2-2, with D possibly matching TRBD2 (7 bases). Between the trimmed V and J ends, which lost 6 bases and 8 bases, there was a span of 10 bases. CDR3 length equals 12 residues. The germline V gene has CDR1 LNHDA and CDR2 SQIVND (reference sequence). The CDR3 loop is CASSGGPGELFF. In DNA form, the CDR3 reads TGTGCCAGTAGCGGGGGGCCTGGGGAGCTGTTTTTT.

This chain connects TRBV11-3 to TRBJ2-3, with D unresolved. Germline assignment: CDR1 SGHNT and CDR2 YENEEA. CDR3 length: 12 amino acids. Trimming pared 0 bases from V and 6 bases from J, leaving 4 bases between. CDR3 DNA: TGTGCCAGCAGCTTAGATGGGGATACGCAGTATTTT. This gives the protein CASSLDGDTQYF.

This clone was detected only once. V is TRBV14 and J is TRBJ1-1; D gene ambiguous. The V and J ends lost 1 base and 5 bases respectively, with 8 bases between them. The CDR3 is 13 residues long. Germline V gene lookup returns CDR1 SGHDN and CDR2 FVKESK. CDR3 DNA sequence: TGTGCCAGCAGCCAAGGTGTAGGAACTGAAGCTTTCTTT. This codes for CASSQGVGTEAFF.

By frequency in the sample, this clone is large. This sample also contains other DNA sequences that code for the same CDR3. The CDR3 sequence is CASSSWTAYEQYF. DNA of the CDR3: TGTGCCAGCAGCTCGTGGACAGCCTACGAGCAGTACTTC. The chain combines TRBV7-9 with TRBJ2-7, with D possibly TRBD1 on 6 matching bases. The CDR3 loop spans 13 amino acids. Germline loops: CDR1 SEHNR, CDR2 FQNEAQ (reference sequence). V was pared by 4 bases and J by 2 bases, with 9 bases between.